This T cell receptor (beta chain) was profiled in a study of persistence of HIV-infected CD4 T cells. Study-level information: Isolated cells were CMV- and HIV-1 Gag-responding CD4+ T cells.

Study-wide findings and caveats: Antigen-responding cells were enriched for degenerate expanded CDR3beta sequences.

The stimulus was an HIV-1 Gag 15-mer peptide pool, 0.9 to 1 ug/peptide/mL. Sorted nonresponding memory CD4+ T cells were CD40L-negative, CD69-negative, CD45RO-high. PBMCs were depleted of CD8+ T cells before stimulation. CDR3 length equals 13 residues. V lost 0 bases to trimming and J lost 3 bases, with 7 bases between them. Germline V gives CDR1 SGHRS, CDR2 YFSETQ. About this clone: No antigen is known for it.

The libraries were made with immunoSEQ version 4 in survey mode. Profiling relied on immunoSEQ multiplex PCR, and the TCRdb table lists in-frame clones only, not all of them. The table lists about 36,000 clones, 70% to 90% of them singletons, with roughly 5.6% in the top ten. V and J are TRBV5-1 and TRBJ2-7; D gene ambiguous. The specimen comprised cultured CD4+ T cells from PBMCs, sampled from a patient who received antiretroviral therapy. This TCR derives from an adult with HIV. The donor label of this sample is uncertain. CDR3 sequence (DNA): TGCGCCAGCAGCTTGGAACTGGGCTACGAGCAGTACTTC. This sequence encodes CASSLELGYEQYF. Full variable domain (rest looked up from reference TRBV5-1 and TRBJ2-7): KAGVTQTPRYLIKTRGQQVTLSCSPISGHRSVSWYQQTPGQGLQFLFEYFSETQRNKGNFPGRFSGRQFSNSRSEMNVSTLELGDSALYLCASSLELGYEQYFGPGTRLTVT.